These 20 T cell receptor beta chains were all obtained from the same sample, sequenced in a study of shared clonotypes between healthy human individuals. Method: immunoSEQ multiplex PCR; TCRdb's copy keeps in-frame clones and lacks some. This table has 2 million to 2.5 million clones, nearly 97% appearing once. Sequencing input: naive CD4+ T cells sorted from blood. As to subset: CD45RA+ positively selected. The receptors originated from a man younger than 35 in good health.

The chain uses TRBV15 and TRBJ2-1; 7 nucleotides align to TRBD2. This CDR3 has 14 amino acids. Germline V gives CDR1 LNHNV, CDR2 YYDKDF (reference sequence). Germline trimming cut 2 bases from V and 7 bases from J; bases unmatched to any gene: 5. The CDR3 DNA is TGTGCCACCAGCAGAAAAGGCGGGAGAAATGAGCAGTTCTTC. Translating it yields CATSRKGGRNEQFF.

The J gene is TRBJ2-1, the V gene TRBV2; unclear D gene. Germline assignment: CDR1 SNHLY and CDR2 FYNNEI. Deletions cut 7 bases from V and 0 bases from J, with 7 bases between. The CDR3 consists of 13 residues. CDR3 sequence: CASKGYSYNEQFF. Written as DNA, the CDR3 is TGTGCCAGCAAAGGGTACTCCTACAATGAGCAGTTCTTC.

About this clone itself: One end of the junction fails to match germline, which may point to a read error. The chain is built from TRBV10-3 and TRBJ2-2; a possible D gene is TRBD1 (5 bases). In germline, CDR1 is ENHRY, CDR2 SYGVKD. The CDR3 is 14 amino acids. CDR3 coding DNA: TGTGCCGTCAGGCAGGGCCTTAACACCGGGGAGCTGTTTTTT. Protein sequence: CAVRQGLNTGELFF.

The chain couples TRBV2 to TRBJ1-2; a possible D gene is TRBD1 (5 bases). V was clipped by 7 bases and J by 8 bases, with 20 bases between them. The V gene's germline CDR1 is SNHLY and CDR2 FYNNEI. CDR3 length: 14 amino acids. The CDR3 DNA reads as TGTGCCAGCAAAGCTGAGTTTGGGGGTCGGGGCTACACCTTC. Encoded protein: CASKAEFGGRGYTF. Looking up the rest from reference TRBV2 and TRBJ1-2 gives the full variable domain: EPEVTQTPSHQVTQMGQEVILRCVPISNHLYFYWYRQILGQKVEFLVSFYNNEISEKSEIFDDQFSVERPDGSNFTLKIRSTKLEDSAMYFCASKAEFGGRGYTFGSGTRLTVV.

As concerns this clone: Other nucleotide sequences in the sample specify the same CDR3. The chain uses TRBV6-5 and TRBJ2-3; TRBD2 is a possible D gene (5 bases). Trimming left V 2 bases short and J 0 bases short, with 9 bases between. In germline, CDR1 is MNHEY, CDR2 SVGAGI. This CDR3 is built from 15 residues. The CDR3 here is CASSYSGRSTDTQYF. CDR3 nucleotides: TGTGCCAGCAGTTACAGCGGAAGAAGCACAGATACGCAGTATTTT.

The J gene is TRBJ1-5, the V gene TRBV18; weak D call: TRBD1 (5 bases). Trimming removed 6 bases from V and 3 bases from J, with 9 bases in between. This CDR3 region has 13 residues. Germline CDR1 and CDR2: KGHSH and LQKENI. The CDR3 sequence is CASSSQDNQPQHF. For the CDR3, the DNA is TGTGCCAGCTCTTCACAGGACAATCAGCCCCAGCATTTT.

The CDR3 spells CASSLSGSGYEQFF. The CDR3 nucleotides read TGTGCCAGCAGCCTTAGCGGGAGTGGCTATGAGCAGTTCTTC. The chain links TRBV7-9 to TRBJ2-1; 9 nucleotides agree with TRBD2. The J segment lost 8 bases and the V segment lost 5 bases, leaving 7 bases of the junction unmatched. The germline gives CDR1 SEHNR, CDR2 FQNEAQ (reference sequence). The CDR3 contains 14 residues.

This chain uses TRBV6-1 with TRBJ2-7; D unclear. The CDR3 is made up of 16 amino acids. The V and J ends lost 4 bases and 4 bases respectively, with 20 bases between them. Germline CDR1 reads MNHNS; CDR2 reads SASEGT. The CDR3 DNA is TGTGCCAGCAGTGTGGGTGGGGTTAAAAGACGGTACGAGCAGTACTTC. Its translation is CASSVGGVKRRYEQYF.

The genes are TRBV12-5 and TRBJ1-1; TRBD1 is a possible D gene (6 bases). The CDR3 totals 15 residues. CDR1 is LGHNT and CDR2 is FRNRAP in the germline V gene. Trimming removed 6 bases at V and 14 bases at J, with 28 bases between. Written as DNA, the CDR3 is TGTGCTAGTGGCACATCCCGTCGGGGGCTCGGGAGTGAATTCTTT. Its translation is CASGTSRRGLGSEFF.

This chain connects TRBV9 to TRBJ1-6, with 10 bases that match TRBD1. The ends lost 4 bases at V and 7 bases at J; junction bases unmatched: 5. Per the germline V gene, CDR1 is SGDLS and CDR2 is YYNGEE. CDR3 size: 15 residues. The CDR3 nucleotides are TGTGCCAGCAGCCCATGGACAGGGGGAAATTCACCCCTCCACTTT. This translates into CASSPWTGGNSPLHF.

This chain uses TRBV29-1 with TRBJ2-3; D ambiguous. Germline assignment: CDR1 SQVTM and CDR2 ANQGSEA. V shed 5 bases and J shed 5 bases, with 11 bases lying between them. The CDR3 consists of 12 residues. The CDR3 sequence: CSVSVTQDTQYF. CDR3 coding DNA: TGCAGCGTTTCGGTGACCCAAGATACGCAGTATTTT.

The genes are TRBV2 and TRBJ2-7; 10 nucleotides line up with TRBD1. CDR1 is SNHLY and CDR2 is FYNNEI in the germline V gene. The CDR3 loop spans 17 amino acids. After removal of 3 bases from V and 4 bases from J, the junction contained 12 bases not matched to a gene. The chain's CDR3 is CASSEGATGGALYEQYF. The CDR3 nucleotides are TGTGCCAGCAGTGAGGGGGCGACAGGGGGCGCGTTGTACGAGCAGTACTTC.

V gene TRBV6-1 combines with J gene TRBJ1-1; 7 bases match TRBD1. The length of the CDR3 is 15 residues. Germline CDR1 reads MNHNS; CDR2 reads SASEGT. V shed 6 bases, J shed 0 bases, and the junction held 7 bases outside the gene matches. The DNA for the CDR3 is TGTGCCAGCAGGGGGGACAGCCCTATGAACACTGAAGCTTTCTTT. This sequence encodes CASRGDSPMNTEAFF.

The chain couples TRBV6-5 to TRBJ2-7; D remains unclear. Germline V lookup: CDR1 MNHEY, CDR2 SVGAGI. This CDR3 region has 11 residues. V was cut by 6 bases and J by 7 bases, with 10 bases left in between. The CDR3 protein is CASSNRWEQYF. The CDR3 DNA sequence: TGTGCCAGCAGCAATCGCTGGGAGCAGTACTTC.

Note on this clone: The sample holds other DNA sequences that translate to the same CDR3. The chain carries TRBV2 and TRBJ2-5; the D gene is possibly TRBD2 (6 bases). Germline lookup yields CDR1 SNHLY and CDR2 FYNNEI. The V end was cut by 0 bases, the J end by 0 bases, with 14 bases between. This CDR3 is built from 17 residues. The CDR3 DNA follows: TGTGCCAGCAGTGAAGCGCGTGGAGGAGGGTACCAAGAGACCCAGTACTTC. It specifies CASSEARGGGYQETQYF.

This chain joins TRBV4-1 and TRBJ2-7, with D perhaps TRBD2 (6 bases). In germline, CDR1 is MGHRA, CDR2 YSYEKL. Trimming shortened V by 6 bases and J by 0 bases, and 12 bases separated the two germline ends. The CDR3 consists of 14 residues. This CDR3 reads CASRGTAVSYEQYF. The CDR3 nucleotides read TGCGCCAGCAGGGGGACTGCAGTCTCCTACGAGCAGTACTTC.

The gene calls are TRBV30 and TRBJ2-6; no firm D call. Trimming took 2 bases from V and 1 from J, leaving 6 bases between them. Germline V gene lookup returns CDR1 GTSNPN and CDR2 SVGIG (reference sequence). The CDR3 runs 14 residues. The CDR3 nucleotides are TGTGCCTGGAGTCAAGATTCTGGGGCCAACGTCCTGACTTTC. Translated: CAWSQDSGANVLTF. Looking up the rest from reference TRBV30 and TRBJ2-6 gives the full variable domain: SQTIHQWPATLVQPVGSPLSLECTVEGTSNPNLYWYRQAAGRGLQLLFYSVGIGQISSEVPQNLSASRPQDRQFILSSKKLLLSDSGFYLCAWSQDSGANVLTFGAGSRLTVL.

Here the CDR3 DNA reads TGCGCCAGCAGCTTGCACCTACAGGAGAACTCTGGAAACACCATATATTTT. Protein sequence: CASSLHLQENSGNTIYF. The rearrangement uses TRBV5-1 and TRBJ1-3, with D perhaps matching TRBD1 (5 bases). Looked up from germline, CDR1 is SGHRS and CDR2 is YFSETQ. V shed 1 base and J shed 0 bases, with 14 bases lying between them. The CDR3 is made up of 17 amino acids.

This chain uses TRBV10-3 with TRBJ2-5; tentatively, D is TRBD2 (5 bases). The CDR3 is 13 amino acids. The germline V gene has CDR1 ENHRY and CDR2 SYGVKD. The V end lost 2 bases, the J end lost 5 bases, and 9 bases lay between the germline ends. The chain's CDR3 is CAISEEGVETQYF. DNA for the CDR3: TGTGCCATCAGTGAGGAGGGTGTCGAGACCCAGTACTTC.

V is TRBV5-6 and J is TRBJ1-5; TRBD1 might be the D (6 bases). Germline-derived CDR1 and CDR2 are SGHDT and YYEEEE. V was trimmed by 4 bases and J by 0 bases, leaving 14 bases between them. The CDR3 is 16 residues long. CDR3 in amino acids: CASSQGTYYSNQPQHF. DNA of the CDR3: TGTGCCAGCAGCCAGGGGACCTACTATAGCAATCAGCCCCAGCATTTT.